This is a list of T cell receptor beta chains from one sample in a study of T cell responses to AZD1222 COVID-19 vaccine. Repertoires were generated with immunoSEQ multiplex PCR, while TCRdb's copy carries only in-frame clones and drops some. The data show approximately 100,000 clones, with roughly nine tenths seen just once and 6% to 9% held by the top ten. The source was peripheral blood, collected on day 0 of AZD1222 vaccination. The receptors here all came from an adult in good health. The CDR3 runs from the conserved cysteine through the conserved F or W. The D gene is left open where the match is weak. For some rows the clone size is stated as once, few or many, or as a class when expanded; others skip it.

v_gene	j_gene	d_gene	abundance	CDR3aa	CDR3nt
TRBV7-6	TRBJ2-5	.	once	CASSLAYKETQYF	TGTGCCAGCAGCTTAGCATATAAAGAGACCCAGTACTTC
TRBV28	TRBJ1-2	.	once	CASRGPGYGYTF	TGTGCCAGCAGAGGGCCTGGCTATGGCTACACCTTC
TRBV7-2	TRBJ1-3	.	.	CASSFTGRGNTIYF	TGTGCCAGCAGCTTTACAGGGAGAGGAAACACCATATATTTT
TRBV7-9	TRBJ2-2	TRBD1	.	CASRRDRGTGELFF	TGTGCCAGCAGACGCGACAGGGGCACCGGGGAGCTGTTTTTT
TRBV5-1	TRBJ1-5	.	.	CASSCARAGVCWWSNQPQHF	TGCGCCAGCAGCTGTGCCCGGGCAGGGGTATGTTGGTGGAGCAATCAGCCCCAGCATTTT
TRBV28	TRBJ1-6	.	.	CASSTSYYNSPLHF	TGTGCCAGCAGTACGTCCTATTATAATTCACCCCTCCACTTT
TRBV12-3/TRBV12-4	TRBJ2-5	.	.	CASSWGIQETQYF	TGTGCCAGCAGTTGGGGGATCCAAGAGACCCAGTACTTC
TRBV19	TRBJ2-4	.	.	CASSIRAQGNIQYF	TGTGCCAGTAGTATACGGGCACAGGGAAACATTCAGTACTTC
TRBV7-9	TRBJ1-4	.	once	CASSLRAEKLFF	TGTGCCAGCAGCTTACGGGCTGAAAAACTGTTTTTT
TRBV2	TRBJ1-2	.	.	CASSEALEGEVDYGYTF	TGTGCCAGCAGTGAAGCGCTAGAGGGGGAGGTGGACTATGGCTACACCTTC
TRBV5-1	TRBJ2-5	.	.	CASSRQVDQETQYF	TGCGCCAGCAGCAGGCAGGTGGACCAAGAGACCCAGTACTTC
TRBV9	TRBJ2-2	TRBD1	.	CASSGTGGIGELFF	TGTGCCAGCAGCGGGACAGGGGGCATCGGGGAGCTGTTTTTT
TRBV5-4	TRBJ1-2	.	few	CASSLAQTNYGYTF	TGTGCCAGCAGCTTAGCACAAACTAACTATGGCTACACCTTC
TRBV5-1	TRBJ1-1	.	.	CASSFNRNTEAFF	TGCGCCAGCAGCTTTAACAGGAACACTGAAGCTTTCTTT
TRBV2	TRBJ1-5	TRBD1	.	CASKGTGNQPQHF	TGTGCCAGCAAAGGGACAGGGAATCAGCCCCAGCATTTT
TRBV7-8	TRBJ2-1	.	.	CASSQTRSSYNEQFF	TGTGCCAGCAGTCAAACTAGAAGCTCCTACAATGAGCAGTTCTTC